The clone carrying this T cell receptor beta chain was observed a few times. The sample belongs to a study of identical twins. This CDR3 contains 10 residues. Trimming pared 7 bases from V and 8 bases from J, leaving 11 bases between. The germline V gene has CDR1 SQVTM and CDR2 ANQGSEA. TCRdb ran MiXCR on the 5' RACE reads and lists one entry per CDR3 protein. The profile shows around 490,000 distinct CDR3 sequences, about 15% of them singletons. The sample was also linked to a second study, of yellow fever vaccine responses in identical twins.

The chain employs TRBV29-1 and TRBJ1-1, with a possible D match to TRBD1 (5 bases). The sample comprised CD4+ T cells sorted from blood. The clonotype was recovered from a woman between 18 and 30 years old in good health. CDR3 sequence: CSARQLEAFF. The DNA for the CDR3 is TGCAGCGCCCGACAGTTAGAAGCTTTCTTT.